Below, 21 T cell receptor beta chains from the same sample are listed, as sequenced in a study of prognosis after radiotherapy for stage I lung cancer. Starting from genomic DNA, TCR beta CDR3 was amplified through two-round multiplex PCR. The authors ran first-round PCR with primers specific to each TRBV and TRBJ gene. TCRdb itself ran the multiplex PCR reads through MiXCR, one entry per CDR3 protein. The sample consists of some 27,000 distinct CDR3 sequences, roughly 41% of them appearing once. Sequences were derived from PBMCs, sampled before or after stereotactic body radiation therapy (not recorded which). The receptors derive from a donor aged 50 or older with non-small cell lung cancer.

The genes are TRBV27 and TRBJ2-2; D gene ambiguous. Germline assignment: CDR1 MNHEY and CDR2 SMNVEV (reference sequence). V was clipped by 10 bases and J by 8 bases, with 17 bases between them. This CDR3 is built from 13 residues. The CDR3 DNA reads TGTGCCATCAGAGCCGGAAAACTTGGGGAGCTGTTTTTT. Protein product: CAIRAGKLGELFF.

This clonotype was counted at least ten times. This chain uses TRBV29-1 with TRBJ1-3; D is ambiguous. Between the trimmed V and J ends, which lost 5 bases and 0 bases, there was a span of 8 bases. CDR1 and CDR2 (germline): SQVTM, ANQGSEA. The CDR3 consists of 13 residues. The CDR3 DNA reads as TGCAGCGTTCGGTTTTACTCTGGAAACACCATATATTTT. Translating it yields CSVRFYSGNTIYF.

This clonotype was seen many times. The chain is built from TRBV12-3 or TRBV12-4 and TRBJ2-1; no definite D call. Between the trimmed V and J ends, which lost 5 bases and 4 bases, there was a span of 15 bases. The CDR3 has 15 residues. The CDR3 nucleotides read TGTGCCAGCAGTCCTGACGGCCCGGCGTACAATGAGCAGTTCTTC. It specifies CASSPDGPAYNEQFF.

As regards this clonotype: A much bigger clone sits one base away, suggesting this may be a read error. This chain uses TRBV6-5 with TRBJ2-7; D may match TRBD1 or TRBD2 (5 bases each). This CDR3 is 14 amino acids long. The V end was cut by 4 bases, the J end by 5 bases, with 15 bases between. Per the germline V gene, CDR1 is MNHEY and CDR2 is SVGAGI. The CDR3 reads CASSFWGPMDEQYF. DNA for the CDR3: TGTGCCAGCAGTTTCTGGGGACCTATGGACGAGCAGTACTTC.

This clonotype has ten or more counts. The CDR3 region has the DNA TGTGCCAGCAGCCCTCACGCGGGTGGCTCCTACAATGAGCAGTTCTTC. This sequence encodes CASSPHAGGSYNEQFF. This sequence joins TRBV7-2 and TRBJ2-1, with D possibly matching TRBD2 (5 bases). Germline V CDR1 and CDR2: SGHTA, FQGNSA. CDR3 length: 16 residues. V dropped 5 bases and J dropped 0 bases, with 14 bases sitting between them.

As concerns this clonotype: A much larger clone lies one base from this, so it may be a read error. V is TRBV20-1 and J is TRBJ2-5; 8 nucleotides match TRBD1. Per germline, CDR1 DFQATT and CDR2 SNEGSKA (reference sequence). This CDR3 spans 12 amino acids. The ends lost 4 bases at V and 8 bases at J; junction bases unmatched: 6. CDR3 DNA: TGCAGTGCTACGGACAGGGAGGACACCCAGTACTTC. Protein product: CSATDREDTQYF.

This clonotype came up many times. CDR3 nucleotide sequence: TGTGCCAGTAGCCGGACTAGCGGGGGGTCCACCTACAATGAGCAGTTCTTC. As protein: CASSRTSGGSTYNEQFF. The V gene is TRBV19, the J gene TRBJ2-1; 14 bases map to TRBD2. The CDR3 extends over 17 amino acids. V was pared by 6 bases and J by 2 bases, with 6 bases of the junction left unmatched. The germline V gene has CDR1 LNHDA and CDR2 SQIVND (reference sequence).

There are many counts of this clonotype. The chain carries TRBV11-2 and TRBJ2-3; D gene unclear. The CDR3 is 14 residues long. Trimming took 0 bases from V and 1 from J, leaving 5 bases between them. Germline CDR1 is SGHAT and CDR2 is FQNNGV. CDR3 nucleotide sequence: TGTGCCAGCAGCTTAGATCTCCGCACAGATACGCAGTATTTT. Translated, it gives CASSLDLRTDTQYF.

Comments on this clonotype: A single base separates this from a much larger clone, so it may be a read error. The CDR3 here is CSAARGFSWLKTQYF. The CDR3 DNA is TGCAGTGCTGCCCGGGGGTTTTCATGGTTGAAGACCCAGTACTTC. This rearrangement joins TRBV20-1 to TRBJ2-5; possibly TRBD2 for D (6 bases). This CDR3 has 15 residues. Germline CDR1 and CDR2: DFQATT and SNEGSKA (reference sequence). V was clipped by 5 bases and J by 6 bases, with 22 bases between them.

This clonotype showed up many times. The V call is TRBV20-1, the J call TRBJ2-7; possibly TRBD1 for D (5 bases). The V end was cut by 5 bases, the J end by 0 bases, with 14 bases between. The CDR3 is 14 amino acids. CDR1 DFQATT and CDR2 SNEGSKA come from the germline V gene (reference sequence). CDR3 coding DNA: TGCAGTGCTGGGGCGCACAGGAGCTCCTACGAGCAGTACTTC. Its protein product is CSAGAHRSSYEQYF.

Turning to this clonotype: Just one base apart from a much larger clone, this may be a read error. The final CDR3 position lacks the conserved phenylalanine or tryptophan, pointing to a likely read error. V usage is TRBV6-2 or TRBV6-3 and J usage is TRBJ1-2; no definite D call. Trimming took off 5 bases at V and 4 bases at J, with 14 bases between the two ends. Germline V lookup: CDR1 MNHEY, CDR2 SVGEGT. The CDR3 sequence is 14 residues long. CDR3 sequence (DNA): TGTGCCAGCAGTGAAGCCGGCAGTATCTATGGCTACACCTCC. Amino acid sequence: CASSEAGSIYGYTS.

The gene calls are TRBV7-2 and TRBJ1-5; TRBD1 matches at 10 bases. CDR1 is SGHTA and CDR2 is FQGNSA in the germline V gene. The CDR3 extends over 15 amino acids. Trimming at V came to 5 bases and at J to 6 bases, leaving 7 bases not matched to a gene. The chain's CDR3 is CASSLVDRGGQPQHF. Written as DNA, the CDR3 is TGTGCCAGCAGCCTTGTGGACAGGGGGGGTCAGCCCCAGCATTTT.

This clonotype was seen a handful of times. This chain links TRBV29-1 with TRBJ1-2; D is unclear. Germline V lookup: CDR1 SQVTM, CDR2 ANQGSEA. V was pared by 4 bases and J by 3 bases, with 9 bases between. This CDR3 region has 12 residues. This CDR3 is CSVVAYDYGYTF. In DNA, the CDR3 is TGCAGCGTTGTTGCTTACGACTATGGCTACACCTTC.

V gene TRBV19 combines with J gene TRBJ2-5; D gene unclear. The ends were cut back, 5 bases at V and 4 bases at J, with 11 bases in the middle. This CDR3 comprises 13 residues. Germline CDR1 LNHDA, CDR2 SQIVND (reference sequence). DNA for the CDR3: TGTGCCAGTAGTGCCGTAGTGGGAGAGACCCAGTACTTC. This translates into CASSAVVGETQYF.

The rearrangement joins TRBV7-2 to TRBJ2-7, with 8 bases lining up with TRBD1. Germline CDR1 is SGHTA and CDR2 is FQGNSA. The CDR3 spans 19 residues. The ends lost 5 bases at V and 2 bases at J; junction bases unmatched: 20. CDR3 coding DNA: TGTGCCAGCAGCCAAGATACAGGGGGTTGCAGAACCCTTACCTACGAGCAGTACTTC. Translated: CASSQDTGGCRTLTYEQYF.

The chain recombines TRBV27 with TRBJ1-6; D is perhaps TRBD1 (5 bases). Germline assignment: CDR1 MNHEY and CDR2 SMNVEV (reference sequence). V lost 8 bases to trimming and J lost 9 bases, with 14 bases between them. CDR3 size: 13 residues. CDR3: CASRGDSISPLHF. The CDR3 DNA reads as TGTGCCAGCCGCGGGGACTCGATTTCACCCCTCCACTTT.

In its sample, this clonotype was seen many times. V gene TRBV20-1 combines with J gene TRBJ2-3; D assignment may be TRBD1 or TRBD2 (5 bases each). Germline values: CDR1 DFQATT, CDR2 SNEGSKA (reference sequence). The CDR3 covers 14 residues. The ends were cut back, 3 bases at V and 1 base at J, with 11 bases in the middle. CDR3 nucleotide sequence: TGCAGTGCTAGGAGGGGATCCGGCACAGATACGCAGTATTTT. It encodes CSARRGSGTDTQYF.

This clonotype has ten or more counts. The chain uses TRBV29-1 and TRBJ1-2; 7 bases align to TRBD1. This CDR3 is built from 12 residues. The germline V gene has CDR1 SQVTM and CDR2 ANQGSEA. J gave up 4 bases and V 6 bases, and 5 bases lay outside the gene matches. DNA of the CDR3: TGCAGCGTCCAAAGACAGGGCTATGGCTACACCTTC. Translated: CSVQRQGYGYTF.

In this sample, this clonotype turned up many times. The V call is TRBV7-2, the J call TRBJ2-2; 10 positions match TRBD2. The CDR3 runs 14 residues. The J segment lost 13 bases and the V segment lost 5 bases, leaving 10 bases of the junction unmatched. Germline V gene lookup returns CDR1 SGHTA and CDR2 FQGNSA. The CDR3 loop reads CASSLTSGTETLFF. CDR3 sequence (DNA): TGTGCCAGCAGCCTAACTAGCGGGACCGAGACGCTGTTTTTT.

Many counts were recorded for this clonotype. The chain joins TRBV11-2 to TRBJ2-5; 12 nucleotides align to TRBD2. J gave up 5 bases and V 1 base, and 5 bases lay outside the gene matches. The germline gives CDR1 SGHAT, CDR2 FQNNGV. This CDR3 spans 16 amino acids. The CDR3: CASSLVPSGGGETQYF. CDR3 in DNA: TGTGCCAGCAGCTTAGTCCCTAGCGGGGGGGGGGAGACCCAGTACTTC.

The sample holds a few counts of this clonotype. Possible read error: a much larger clone is one base away. V gene TRBV6-2 or TRBV6-3 combines with J gene TRBJ2-3; a weak D match, TRBD1 (6 bases). Germline assignment: CDR1 MNHEY and CDR2 SVGEGT. Trimming removed 7 bases from V and 4 bases from J, with 9 bases in between. The CDR3 is 12 residues long. For the CDR3, the DNA is TGTGCCAGCATCCGGACAGCAGATACGCAGTATTTT. It specifies CASIRTADTQYF.